The 19 T cell receptor beta chains given below trace back to one sample, sequenced in a study of T-cell reconstitution after alpha-beta-depleted transplantation in children. The authors prepared the TCRbeta library with unique molecular identifiers. Via MiXCR, TCRdb re-called the PCR reads, giving one row per CDR3 protein. The sample consists of roughly 200,000 distinct CDR3 sequences, approximately 7% of them appearing once. The starting material was PBMCs from the stem cell graft donor, obtained from the stem cell graft. These receptors were collected from a human donor who donated a stem cell graft to a child with Wiskott-Aldrich syndrome.

This clonotype has ten or more counts. The chain carries TRBV28 and TRBJ1-1; weak D call: TRBD1 (6 bases). Germline-derived CDR1 and CDR2 are MDHEN and SYDVKM. This CDR3 region has 14 residues. V dropped 5 bases and J dropped 8 bases, with 18 bases sitting between them. CDR3 bases: TGTGCCAGCAGTGACTCCAGACAGGCTGCCGAAGCTTTCTTT. Its protein is CASSDSRQAAEAFF.

This clonotype has at least ten counts. The chain employs TRBV7-2 and TRBJ1-1; no clear D. The V end was cut by 5 bases, the J end by 8 bases, with 18 bases between. The CDR3 loop spans 14 amino acids. Germline assignment: CDR1 SGHTA and CDR2 FQGNSA. The CDR3 spells CASSPGVHRLEAFF. The CDR3 DNA reads as TGTGCCAGCAGCCCTGGTGTGCACCGACTCGAAGCTTTCTTT.

This clonotype was seen at least ten times. The rearrangement links TRBV20-1 to TRBJ2-1; D call uncertain. The V end was cut by 0 bases, the J end by 1 base, with 4 bases between. Germline V CDR1 and CDR2: DFQATT, SNEGSKA (reference sequence). The CDR3 length is 13 residues. In DNA, the CDR3 is TGCAGTGCTAGAGATTTTTCCTACAATGAGCAGTTCTTC. Encoded protein: CSARDFSYNEQFF.

This clonotype was seen many times. The CDR3 protein is CATSADRRTGELFF. The DNA for the CDR3 is TGTGCCACCAGTGCAGACAGGCGCACCGGGGAGCTGTTTTTT. The V and J genes are TRBV24-1 and TRBJ2-2, with D tentatively TRBD1 (6 bases). CDR3 length equals 14 residues. Germline V lookup: CDR1 KGHDR, CDR2 SFDVKD. V dropped 5 bases and J dropped 4 bases, with 10 bases sitting between them.

This clonotype was seen at least ten times. The chain couples TRBV18 to TRBJ1-5, with D maybe TRBD1 (6 bases). V lost 2 bases and J lost 3, with 14 bases in between. This CDR3 has 16 amino acids. The germline V gene encodes CDR1 KGHSH and CDR2 LQKENI. DNA of the CDR3: TGTGCCAGCTCACCAGTAGCGGGGGCCCTCAATCAGCCCCAGCATTTT. It is translated as CASSPVAGALNQPQHF.

The sample holds many counts of this clonotype. CDR3 in DNA: TGTGCCAGCAGTTCGACAGGCTCTGGGGCCAACGTCCTGACTTTC. Protein product: CASSSTGSGANVLTF. The V and J genes are TRBV12-3 or TRBV12-4 and TRBJ2-6; tentative D call: TRBD1 (6 bases). This CDR3 spans 15 amino acids. Trimming shortened V by 4 bases and J by 0 bases, and 7 bases separated the two germline ends.

This clonotype was recorded at least ten times. This chain uses TRBV20-1 with TRBJ2-2; unclear D gene. V lost 7 bases to trimming and J lost 0 bases, with 12 bases between them. CDR1 is DFQATT, CDR2 SNEGSKA, per germline (reference sequence). There are 14 residues in the CDR3. The CDR3 coding sequence is TGCAGTGTCCATCCTAACTCGAACACCGGGGAGCTGTTTTTT. Encoded protein: CSVHPNSNTGELFF.

This clonotype has a count of ten or more. The chain links TRBV18 to TRBJ2-2; D remains unclear. Trimming removed 1 base at V and 8 bases at J, with 8 bases between. CDR1 is KGHSH, CDR2 LQKENI, per germline. This CDR3 has 13 amino acids. CDR3 sequence reads: CASSPLVTGELFF. The CDR3 DNA reads TGTGCCAGCTCACCACTTGTTACAGGGGAGCTGTTTTTT.

This clonotype was seen ten or more times. The rearrangement uses TRBV4-2 and TRBJ1-2, with D unclear. Trimming left V 0 bases short and J 3 bases short, with 11 bases between. CDR1 and CDR2 (germline): LGHNA, YNFKEQ. The CDR3 consists of 15 residues. CDR3 sequence (DNA): TGTGCCAGCAGCCAAGAGGGAGGTTACCACTATGGCTACACCTTC. Translating gives CASSQEGGYHYGYTF.

This clonotype showed up many times. This chain links TRBV5-1 with TRBJ2-7; D remains unclear. The CDR3 contains 12 residues. Trimming removed 4 bases from V and 3 bases from J, with 8 bases in between. Germline values: CDR1 SGHRS, CDR2 YFSETQ. This CDR3 is CASSPELYEQYF. The CDR3 nucleotides read TGCGCCAGCAGCCCAGAACTCTACGAGCAGTACTTC.

This clonotype was seen repeatedly, ten times or more. The chain uses TRBV12-3 or TRBV12-4 and TRBJ2-1, with 8 nucleotides matching TRBD2. This CDR3 region has 14 residues. V was clipped by 6 bases and J by 9 bases; unmatched bases: 10. CDR3 sequence (DNA): TGTGCCAGCAGACCACTAGCGGAGGAGGGTGAGCAGTTCTTC. Translated: CASRPLAEEGEQFF.

This clonotype was counted at least ten times. The chain recombines TRBV6-6 with TRBJ2-5; 8 positions agree with TRBD2. Germline CDR1 reads MNHNY; CDR2 reads SVGAGI (reference sequence). The CDR3 extends over 12 amino acids. Germline trimming cut 10 bases from V and 4 bases from J; bases unmatched to any gene: 5. The DNA of the CDR3 is TGTGCCATCACCGGGACTAGAGAGACCCAGTACTTC. This codes for CAITGTRETQYF.

This clonotype was observed many times. The chain carries TRBV29-1 and TRBJ2-5; no firm D call. The CDR3 spans 12 residues. V was cut by 4 bases and J by 4 bases, with 10 bases left in between. Germline CDR1 SQVTM, CDR2 ANQGSEA. In DNA form, the CDR3 reads TGCAGCGTTGTGGGTTCAGGAGAGACCCAGTACTTC. Amino acids: CSVVGSGETQYF.

At least ten counts were recorded for this clonotype. This rearrangement joins TRBV6-2 or TRBV6-3 to TRBJ2-7; D gene ambiguous. The CDR3 is made up of 14 amino acids. CDR1 is MNHEY and CDR2 is SVGEGT in the germline V gene. V lost 5 bases to trimming and J lost 0 bases, with 11 bases between them. The chain's CDR3 is CASSGETSSYEQYF. The CDR3 DNA follows: TGTGCCAGCAGTGGAGAGACCTCCTCCTACGAGCAGTACTTC.

This clonotype was seen at least ten times. V usage is TRBV6-5 and J usage is TRBJ1-2; D remains unclear. The CDR3 loop spans 16 amino acids. Germline CDR1 is MNHEY and CDR2 is SVGAGI. Deletions cut 6 bases from V and 7 bases from J, with 24 bases between. CDR3 nucleotide sequence: TGTGCCAGCAGGCCAACTCCCAGGATTCAACTGGGTGGCTACACCTTC. Amino acids: CASRPTPRIQLGGYTF.

This clonotype appeared many times. This sequence joins TRBV29-1 and TRBJ2-1, with D possibly being TRBD1 or TRBD2 (5 bases each). Trimming pared 3 bases from V and 13 bases from J, leaving 19 bases between. The CDR3 length is 13 residues. The germline CDR1 and CDR2 sequences are SQVTM and ANQGSEA. CDR3 sequence reads: CSVDARRADTQFF. The CDR3 nucleotides read TGCAGCGTTGATGCTCGGCGGGCGGACACACAGTTCTTC.

This clonotype was counted between two and nine times. The chain combines TRBV5-1 with TRBJ1-6; 8 bases are a match to TRBD1. The ends lost 2 bases at V and 5 bases at J; junction bases unmatched: 6. CDR1 SGHRS and CDR2 YFSETQ come from the germline V gene. CDR3 length equals 16 residues. CDR3 loop: CASSFLTGADNSPLHF. CDR3 sequence (DNA): TGCGCCAGCAGCTTCCTGACAGGGGCGGATAATTCACCCCTCCACTTT.

This clonotype was recorded many times. The chain couples TRBV20-1 to TRBJ2-7; no clear D gene. Germline V gene sequence: CDR1 DFQATT, CDR2 SNEGSKA (reference sequence). The germline V and J ends were trimmed by 3 bases and 7 bases, with 13 bases remaining between them. The length of the CDR3 is 12 residues. The DNA for the CDR3 is TGCAGTGCTAGGAGAGGTTTGCAGGAGCAGTACTTC. Amino acid sequence: CSARRGLQEQYF.

This clonotype came up many times. The chain uses TRBV4-3 and TRBJ2-7, with 7 bases matching TRBD2. Per germline, CDR1 LGHNA and CDR2 YSLEER. J lost 3 bases, V lost 1 base, and 6 bases had no gene match. This CDR3 has 15 amino acids. CDR3 sequence reads: CASSQGASGIYEQYF. The CDR3 DNA follows: TGCGCCAGCAGCCAAGGGGCTAGCGGAATCTACGAGCAGTACTTC.